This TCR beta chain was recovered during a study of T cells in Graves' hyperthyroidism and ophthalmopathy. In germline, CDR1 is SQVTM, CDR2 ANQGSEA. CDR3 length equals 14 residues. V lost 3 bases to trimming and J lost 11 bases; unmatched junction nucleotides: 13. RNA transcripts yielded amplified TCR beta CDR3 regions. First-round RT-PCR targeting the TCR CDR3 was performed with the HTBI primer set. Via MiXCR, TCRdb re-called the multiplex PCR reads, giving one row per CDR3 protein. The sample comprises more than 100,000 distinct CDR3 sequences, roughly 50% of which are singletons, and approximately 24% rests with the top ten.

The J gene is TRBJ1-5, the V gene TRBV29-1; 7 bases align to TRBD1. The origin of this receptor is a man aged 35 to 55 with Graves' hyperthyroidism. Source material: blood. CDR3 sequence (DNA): TGCAGCGTTGACGCCGGGACAGCCGTGGAGACCCAGCATTTT. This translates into CSVDAGTAVETQHF. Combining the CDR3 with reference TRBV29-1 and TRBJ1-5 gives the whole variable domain SAVISQKPSRDICQRGTSLTIQCQVDSQVTMMFWYRQQPGQSLTLIATANQGSEATYESGFVIDKFPISRPNLTFSTLTVSNMSPEDSSIYLCSVDAGTAVETQHFGDGTRLSIL.